This entry lists 21 T cell receptor beta chains sequenced from one sample in a study of T cell repertoires in cytomegalovirus infection (dated by TCRdb to the late 2010s). These reads were obtained on an Illumina HiSeq 1500. The public reads were reanalyzed by TCRdb: fastp trimming at Q25, MiXCR alignment, in-frame beta chains only. Entries that share a CDR3 protein sequence are merged under the most common genes and DNA. This sample comprises hundreds of thousands of distinct CDR3 sequences, about 24% of them detected only once. Of the sample, 7.5% to 9% falls within the top ten clones. Sample: CD8+ T cells from PBMCs. These receptors all come from a human donor in good health (CMV status not recorded). Some clones in this sample may be carry-over from other donors' samples.

To note about this clonotype: The junction shows a germline mismatch at one end, possibly a read error. The chain uses TRBV6-2 or TRBV6-3 and TRBJ2-1, with 9 bases identical to TRBD2. CDR3 size: 16 residues. From germline, CDR1 is MNHEY and CDR2 SVGEGT. The CDR3 nucleotides are TGTGTCAGCAGTTACTCGAAGCGGGGGGATTACAATGAGCAGTTCTTC. Protein sequence: CVSSYSKRGDYNEQFF.

This clonotype occurred many times. The chain links TRBV7-8 to TRBJ1-2; no clear D gene. Deletions cut 5 bases from V and 5 bases from J, with 15 bases between. The CDR3 totals 14 residues. Germline V lookup: CDR1 SGHVS, CDR2 FQNEAQ. The CDR3 sequence is CASSPNSVGYGYTF. CDR3 nucleotide sequence: TGTGCCAGCAGCCCCAATAGTGTTGGTTATGGCTACACCTTC.

Only a few counts were recorded for this clonotype. The chain has TRBV27 and TRBJ2-5; 9 bases line up with TRBD2. The CDR3 has 16 residues. The J segment lost 2 bases and the V segment lost 1 base, leaving 5 bases of the junction unmatched. Germline V gene sequence: CDR1 MNHEY, CDR2 SMNVEV (reference sequence). The CDR3 DNA follows: TGTGCCAGCAGTTTATTTTTTAGCGGGGGTCAAGAGACCCAGTACTTC. As protein: CASSLFFSGGQETQYF.

This clonotype is a singleton in its sample. A much larger clonotype is one base distant, so this may be a read error. In DNA, the CDR3 is TGTGCCAGCGCACCCACGGCAGTATGCGAGCAGTACTTC. Protein: CASAPTAVCEQYF. This chain joins TRBV6-2 or TRBV6-3 and TRBJ2-7, with D uncertain. V was clipped by 8 bases and J by 6 bases, with 17 bases between them. Germline CDR1 MNHEY, CDR2 SVGEGT. This CDR3 is 13 amino acids long.

In its sample, this clonotype was seen a few times. The chain recombines TRBV3-1 with TRBJ1-1, with unresolved D. V lost 0 bases and J 0 bases, leaving 17 bases between the germline ends. Germline CDR1 is LGHDT and CDR2 is YNNKEL (reference sequence). The CDR3 is made up of 18 amino acids. The CDR3 bases are TGTGCCAGCAGCCAAGAGGTTCTGGAGAAGGCCATGAACACTGAAGCTTTCTTT. The encoded protein is CASSQEVLEKAMNTEAFF.

This clonotype was seen more than once but under ten times. The CDR3 DNA follows: TGTGCCAGCAGTTACCTGGACTGGAACACTGAAGCTTTCTTT. This codes for CASSYLDWNTEAFF. This rearrangement joins TRBV6-5 to TRBJ1-1; D not certain. The germline gives CDR1 MNHEY, CDR2 SVGAGI. The CDR3 is 14 amino acids. Trimming took off 2 bases at V and 1 base at J, with 8 bases between the two ends.

This clonotype has more than one count but fewer than ten. V gene TRBV20-1 combines with J gene TRBJ2-5, with 7 positions matching TRBD2. The CDR3 has 15 residues. Unmatched junction bases numbered 14, after V lost 6 bases and J lost 4 bases. CDR1 is DFQATT, CDR2 SNEGSKA, per germline (reference sequence). CDR3 DNA sequence: TGCAGTGCACAGAGGTCGGGGGAGGGATTAGAGACCCAGTACTTC. Translating it yields CSAQRSGEGLETQYF.

This clonotype has ten or more counts. The gene calls are TRBV7-9 and TRBJ2-7; D is unresolved. The CDR3 runs to 15 residues. Between the trimmed V and J ends, which lost 1 base and 0 bases, there was a span of 10 bases. From germline, CDR1 is SEHNR and CDR2 FQNEAQ (reference sequence). The chain's CDR3 is CASSLVGAASYEQYF. The CDR3 DNA reads TGTGCCAGCAGCTTAGTAGGTGCGGCCTCCTACGAGCAGTACTTC.

In regard to this clonotype: A much larger clone is a single base away; this may be a read error. The genes are TRBV19 and TRBJ1-2; maybe TRBD1 (6 bases). Germline CDR1 reads LNHDA; CDR2 reads SQIVND (reference sequence). The length of the CDR3 is 16 residues. The CDR3 region has the DNA TGTGCCAGTAGTACGATACTACAGGGCTGGGACTATGGCCACACCTTC. Its translation is CASSTILQGWDYGHTF.

V is TRBV25-1 and J is TRBJ2-2; D unclear. Looked up from germline, CDR1 is MGHDK and CDR2 is SYGVNS. Between the trimmed V and J ends, which lost 1 base and 6 bases, there was a span of 6 bases. The CDR3 has 13 residues. This CDR3 reads CASSESWAGELFF. DNA for the CDR3: TGTGCCAGCAGTGAATCATGGGCCGGGGAGCTGTTTTTT. The entire variable domain, with the rest obtained from reference TRBV25-1 and TRBJ2-2, is as follows: EADIYQTPRYLVIGTGKKITLECSQTMGHDKMYWYQQDPGMELHLIHYSYGVNSTEKGDLSSESTVSRIRTEHFPLTLESARPSHTSQYLCASSESWAGELFFGEGSRLTVL.

V gene TRBV25-1 combines with J gene TRBJ2-6; D is undetermined. The CDR3 covers 16 residues. With 6 bases removed from V and 2 bases from J, the gap between germline ends came to 14 bases. Germline CDR1 MGHDK, CDR2 SYGVNS. CDR3 protein: CASSPSLHPGANVLTF. The CDR3 DNA reads TGTGCCAGCAGCCCCTCCCTCCATCCTGGGGCCAACGTCCTGACTTTC.

This clonotype showed up just a few times. This chain joins TRBV12-5 and TRBJ1-1; D may be TRBD1 (6 bases). The CDR3 totals 13 residues. The V gene lost 7 bases and the J gene lost 1 base, with 10 bases spanning the gap. Germline V gene sequence: CDR1 LGHNT, CDR2 FRNRAP. The CDR3 DNA reads as TGTGCTAGTGAGCCGGACAGGAACACTGAAGCTTTCTTT. It codes for CASEPDRNTEAFF.

In this sample, this clonotype turned up a few times. The chain uses TRBV20-1 and TRBJ1-2; maybe TRBD1 (5 bases). CDR1 DFQATT and CDR2 SNEGSKA come from the germline V gene (reference sequence). The V gene lost 5 bases and the J gene lost 4 bases, with 11 bases spanning the gap. The CDR3 covers 12 residues. The CDR3 coding sequence is TGCAGTGCTCCGGACGGGGCCTATGGCTACACCTTC. Encoded protein: CSAPDGAYGYTF.

Concerning this clonotype itself: One junction end disagrees with the germline gene, perhaps due to a read error. The chain combines TRBV27 with TRBJ1-2, with D unclear. The CDR3 runs to 14 residues. Germline V gene data show CDR1 as MNHEY and CDR2 as SMNVEV (reference sequence). CDR3 nucleotide sequence: TGTGCCAACAGTTTATCGGGTCAATACTATGGCTACACCTTC. Protein: CANSLSGQYYGYTF.

The rearrangement joins TRBV7-3 to TRBJ2-3; 9 bases agree with TRBD1. CDR3 length: 19 residues. The J segment lost 5 bases and the V segment lost 5 bases, leaving 20 bases of the junction unmatched. Germline-derived CDR1 and CDR2 are SGHTA and FQGTGA. Written as DNA, the CDR3 is TGTGCCAGCAGCCCCCGGGACAGGGCTTTAAGGGCAGAAGGAGATACGCAGTATTTT. It encodes CASSPRDRALRAEGDTQYF. The full variable domain, in which reference TRBV7-3 and TRBJ2-3 provide the parts outside the CDR3, is GAGVSQTPSNKVTEKGKYVELRCDPISGHTALYWYRQSLGQGPEFLIYFQGTGAADDSGLPNDRFFAVRPEGSVSTLKIQRTERGDSAVYLCASSPRDRALRAEGDTQYFGPGTRLTVL.

This clonotype has at least ten counts. The gene calls are TRBV4-2 and TRBJ2-7; D remains unclear. This CDR3 is 12 amino acids long. The V and J ends lost 5 bases and 2 bases respectively, with 7 bases between them. CDR1 is LGHNA, CDR2 YNFKEQ, per germline. The CDR3 DNA is TGTGCCAGCAGCTCGGACCCCTACGAGCAGTACTTC. Translation gives CASSSDPYEQYF.

The gene calls are TRBV28 and TRBJ2-1; D perhaps matches TRBD2 (6 bases). The CDR3 consists of 15 residues. The ends were cut back, 4 bases at V and 4 bases at J, with 14 bases in the middle. Per germline, CDR1 MDHEN and CDR2 SYDVKM. The DNA of the CDR3 is TGTGCCAGCAGTTGGGACCCTGCGGGGTACAATGAGCAGTTCTTC. It translates to CASSWDPAGYNEQFF.

This chain joins TRBV6-2 or TRBV6-3 and TRBJ2-7; D perhaps matches TRBD2 (5 bases). Germline CDR1 reads MNHEY; CDR2 reads SVGEGT. With 2 bases removed from V and 3 bases from J, the gap between germline ends came to 8 bases. CDR3 size: 13 residues. The CDR3 DNA follows: TGTGCCAGCAGTTACGACTATAACTACGAGCAGTACGTC. Translating gives CASSYDYNYEQYV.

The chain carries TRBV25-1 and TRBJ2-2; 11 positions match TRBD2. CDR1 is MGHDK, CDR2 SYGVNS, per germline. The CDR3 covers 16 residues. Trimming took 5 bases from V and 0 from J; bases not matched to a gene: 2. The CDR3 spells CASSPSGGSNTGELFF. The CDR3 DNA follows: TGTGCCAGCAGTCCTAGCGGGGGGTCGAACACCGGGGAGCTGTTTTTT.

This clonotype was seen repeatedly, ten times or more. This chain connects TRBV2 to TRBJ2-1; D could derive from TRBD1 or TRBD2 (6 bases each). The V gene's germline CDR1 is SNHLY and CDR2 FYNNEI. The CDR3 is 16 amino acids. V lost 5 bases to trimming and J lost 7 bases, with 21 bases between them. CDR3 coding DNA: TGTGCCAGCAGTTTTTCCCGCGTGGGGGGCGGTAATGAGCAGTTCTTC. Amino acids: CASSFSRVGGGNEQFF.

In this sample, this clonotype turned up many times. The J gene is TRBJ2-1, the V gene TRBV7-2, with D possibly being TRBD1 (5 bases). Deletions cut 1 base from V and 5 bases from J, with 12 bases between. CDR1 SGHTA and CDR2 FQGNSA come from the germline V gene. This CDR3 is built from 15 residues. The CDR3 sequence: CASSLGWGLHNEQFF. CDR3 DNA sequence: TGTGCCAGCAGCTTAGGATGGGGCTTACACAATGAGCAGTTCTTC.